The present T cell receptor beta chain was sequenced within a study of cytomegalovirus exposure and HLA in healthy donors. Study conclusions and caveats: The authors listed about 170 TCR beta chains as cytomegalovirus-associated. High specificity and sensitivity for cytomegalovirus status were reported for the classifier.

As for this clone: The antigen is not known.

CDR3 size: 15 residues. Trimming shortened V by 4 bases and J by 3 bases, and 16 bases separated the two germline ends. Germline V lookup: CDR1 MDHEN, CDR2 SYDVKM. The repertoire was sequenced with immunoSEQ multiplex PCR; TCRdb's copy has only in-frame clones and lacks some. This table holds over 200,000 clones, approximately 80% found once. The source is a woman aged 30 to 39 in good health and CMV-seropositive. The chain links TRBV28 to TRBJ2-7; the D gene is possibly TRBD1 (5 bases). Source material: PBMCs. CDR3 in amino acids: CASSSPQGGRYEQYF. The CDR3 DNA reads TGTGCCAGCAGTTCGCCCCAGGGCGGCCGCTACGAGCAGTACTTC.